The entry below describes one TCR beta chain. This clone has more than one count but fewer than ten. No antigen is known for it. It has no much larger one-base neighbor in the sample; base qualities were not kept. Whole blood was collected in K2EDTA tubes by collaborating institutions according to the institutions' own protocols. For TCRbeta analysis, collaborator samples were shipped as frozen whole blood, as isolated PBMCs, or as DNA extracted from either sample type. The source of the sample is a study of blood T cell repertoires in COVID-19 (dated by TCRdb to the early 2020s). About the investigation overall: The collaborator samples originated in the United States, Italy and Spain and spanned the acute and convalescent phases of COVID-19. The prospective study material was composed of cDNA or gDNA derived from T cells, B-cell-depleted T cells, or PBMCs. Deeply sampled blood TCRbeta repertoires from subjects exposed to, actively infected with, or recovered from COVID-19 were included in the dataset. The repertoires were released in a freely available public database intended as a resource for research on the immune response to SARS-CoV-2. Samples were obtained from the ongoing ImmuneRACE study (first 160 participants) and from some 1,300 subjects provided by 6 global collaborators. The sample metadata nearly always contained a de-identified subject ID, COVID-19 status, age in years and sex. Where HLA class I and class II types were available, the types were taken from metadata supplied by the sample provider, not from assay-based typing. Study-wide conclusions, independent of this receptor: How much clinical and demographic metadata was included differed by source and by participant, and the metadata was provided uncurated.

The V end gives up 7 bases and the J end 5 bases, leaving 6 bases in the junction not matched to a gene. Taken from the germline V gene (reference sequence), the CDR1 and CDR2 loops are LNHDA and SQIVND. The CDR3 covers 14 residues, taking in both the cysteine and the phenylalanine. The DNA shown is the 42-base CDR3, in frame from base 1. TCRbeta CDR3 regions were amplified from genomic DNA using the immunoSEQ Assay, a bias-controlled multiplex PCR. Per the authors' processing: Within the assay, amplification of reference gene primers was used to estimate how many nucleated cells each sample contained. To quantify the absolute abundance of each unique TCRbeta CDR3 rearrangement, sequence reads were collapsed and filtered. Productive Simpson clonality was computed per sample as the square root of Simpson's diversity index over productive rearrangements. The table was pulled from immuneACCESS by TCRdb, which kept in-frame rearrangements only. Such tables lose some clones; where checked, under half of the loss comes from unresolved V genes, and the rest has no known cause. The V and J calls and clone size come from that table; D and trimming were worked out from the DNA. This sample comprises about 120,000 clones, 55% to 70% of them detected only once. The top ten clones comprise around 2% of the sample.

Sequencing used peripheral blood. This receptor chain uses TRBV19 and TRBJ2-2, with TRBD2 matching 8 junction bases. The receptor's source is a woman aged 70-85 years with acute or convalescent COVID-19. In nucleotides, the sequence is TGTGCCAGTAACACGGGAGGGCCAACCGGGGAGCTGTTTTTT. Its translation is CASNTGGPTGELFF.